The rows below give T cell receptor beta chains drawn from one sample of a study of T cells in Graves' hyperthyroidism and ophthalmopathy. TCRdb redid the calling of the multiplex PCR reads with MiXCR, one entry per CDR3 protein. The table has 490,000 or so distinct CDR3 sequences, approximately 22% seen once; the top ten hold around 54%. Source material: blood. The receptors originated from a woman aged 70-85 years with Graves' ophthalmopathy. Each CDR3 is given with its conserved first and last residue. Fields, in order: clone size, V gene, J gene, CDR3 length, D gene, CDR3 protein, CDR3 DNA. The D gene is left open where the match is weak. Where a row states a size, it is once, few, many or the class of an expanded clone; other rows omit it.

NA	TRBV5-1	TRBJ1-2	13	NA	CASSLDINYGYTF	TGCGCCAGCAGCTTGGATATAAACTATGGCTACACCTTC
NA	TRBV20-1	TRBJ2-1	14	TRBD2	CSAKKRENYNEQFF	TGCAGTGCTAAGAAGCGGGAGAACTACAATGAGCAGTTCTTC
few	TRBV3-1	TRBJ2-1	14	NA	CASSPPYRYNEQFF	TGTGCCAGCAGCCCCCCCTATAGGTACAATGAGCAGTTCTTC
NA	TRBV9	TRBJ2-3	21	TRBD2	CASSVARLGLTSGSPADTQYF	TGTGCCAGCAGCGTAGCTCGGCTTGGCCTGACTAGCGGGAGCCCCGCAGATACGCAGTATTTT
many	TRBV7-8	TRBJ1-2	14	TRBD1	CASSLQGVRYGYTF	TGTGCCAGCAGCTTGCAGGGGGTTCGGTATGGCTACACCTTC
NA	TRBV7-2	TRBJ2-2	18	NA	CASSPLLDRDPNTGELFF	TGTGCCAGCAGCCCCCTCCTGGATCGGGACCCGAACACCGGGGAGCTGTTTTTT
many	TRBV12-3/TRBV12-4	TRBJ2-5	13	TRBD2	CASNLAGGETQYF	TGTGCCAGCAACCTAGCGGGAGGAGAGACCCAGTACTTC
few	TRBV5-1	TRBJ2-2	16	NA	CASSFGSRTNTGELFF	TGCGCCAGCAGCTTTGGTAGCCGAACGAACACCGGGGAGCTGTTTTTT
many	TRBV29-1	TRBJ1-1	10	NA	CSVGRVEAFF	TGCAGCGTTGGCAGGGTTGAAGCTTTCTTT
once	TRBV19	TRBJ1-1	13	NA	CASSIGVRAEAFF	TGTGCCAGTAGTATAGGGGTAAGGGCTGAAGCTTTCTTT
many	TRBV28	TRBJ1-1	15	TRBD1	CASSSGGQGNTEAFF	TGTGCCAGCAGTTCAGGGGGACAGGGTAACACTGAAGCTTTCTTT
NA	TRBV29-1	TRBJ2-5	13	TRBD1	CSAGQTSGETQYF	TGCAGCGCGGGACAGACCTCCGGGGAGACCCAGTACTTC
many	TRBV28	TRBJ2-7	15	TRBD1	CASSLPGQGGYEQYF	TGTGCCAGCAGTTTACCCGGACAGGGCGGGTACGAGCAGTACTTC
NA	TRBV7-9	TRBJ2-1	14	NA	CASSSGAGANEQFF	TGTGCCAGCAGCTCAGGGGCGGGGGCCAATGAGCAGTTCTTC
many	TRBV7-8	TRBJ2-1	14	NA	CASGNRDLYNEQFF	TGTGCCAGCGGAAACCGGGACCTCTACAATGAGCAGTTCTTC
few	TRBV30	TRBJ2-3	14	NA	CAWSSLELTDTQYF	TGTGCCTGGAGTAGCTTAGAGCTAACAGATACGCAGTATTTT
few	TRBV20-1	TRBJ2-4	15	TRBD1	CSARTGVIAKNIQYF	TGCAGTGCAAGGACAGGCGTGATAGCCAAAAACATTCAGTACTTC
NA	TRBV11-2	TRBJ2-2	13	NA	CASSSQGLGELIF	TGTGCCAGCAGCTCGCAGGGGCTCGGGGAGCTGATTTTT
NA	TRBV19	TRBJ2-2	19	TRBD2	CASSRGNGLAGGYTGELFF	TGTGCCAGTAGTAGGGGGAATGGACTAGCGGGAGGTTACACCGGGGAGCTGTTTTTT
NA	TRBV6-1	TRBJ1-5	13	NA	CASSETRNQPQHF	TGTGCCAGCAGTGAGACAAGGAACCAGCCCCAGCATTTT
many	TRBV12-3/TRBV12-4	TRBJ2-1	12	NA	CASSLGHNEQFF	TGTGCCAGCAGTTTAGGGCACAATGAGCAGTTCTTC
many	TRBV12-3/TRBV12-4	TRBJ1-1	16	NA	CASRPDGNTMNTEAFF	TGTGCCAGCAGACCGGACGGCAATACCATGAACACTGAAGCTTTCTTT
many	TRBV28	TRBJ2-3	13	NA	CASSLGGGNTQYF	TGTGCCAGCAGTTTAGGTGGGGGAAATACGCAGTATTTT
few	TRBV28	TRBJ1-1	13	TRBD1	CASSFGDRALAFF	TGTGCCAGCAGTTTTGGGGACAGGGCGCTAGCTTTCTTT
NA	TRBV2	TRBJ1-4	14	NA	CASSERRPNEKLFF	TGTGCCAGCAGTGAAAGGCGACCTAATGAAAAACTGTTTTTT
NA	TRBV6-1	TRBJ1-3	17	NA	CASSSTEPWSSGNTIYF	TGTGCCAGCAGTTCGACAGAACCCTGGAGCTCTGGAAACACCATATATTTT
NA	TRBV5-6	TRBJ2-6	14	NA	CASKAVAGANVLTF	TGTGCCAGCAAAGCGGTGGCTGGGGCCAACGTCCTGACTTTC
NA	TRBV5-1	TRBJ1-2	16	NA	CASSPEGRGGLYGYTF	TGCGCCAGCAGCCCGGAGGGGCGTGGGGGCCTCTATGGCTACACCTTC
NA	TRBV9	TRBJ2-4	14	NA	CASSVAVDKNIQYF	TGTGCCAGCAGCGTAGCAGTAGACAAAAACATTCAGTACTTC
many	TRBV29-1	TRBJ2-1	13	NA	CSVGSATYNEQFF	TGCAGCGTGGGCAGCGCAACCTACAATGAGCAGTTCTTC
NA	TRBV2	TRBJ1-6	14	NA	CASSEGRGNSPLHF	TGTGCCAGCAGTGAAGGGAGGGGGAATTCACCCCTCCACTTT
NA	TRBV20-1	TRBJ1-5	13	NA	CSAYGIFNQPQHF	TGCAGTGCTTACGGGATCTTCAATCAGCCCCAGCATTTT
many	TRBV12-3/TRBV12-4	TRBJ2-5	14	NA	CASSLVRGSWTQYF	TGTGCCAGCAGTTTGGTGCGAGGGTCCTGGACCCAGTACTTC
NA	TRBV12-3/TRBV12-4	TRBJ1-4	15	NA	CASSSTRGGGEKLFF	TGTGCCAGCAGCTCAACTCGGGGGGGCGGTGAAAAACTGTTTTTT
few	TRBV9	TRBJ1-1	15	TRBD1	CASSATGGAFPEAFF	TGTGCCAGCAGCGCGACAGGGGGCGCGTTTCCTGAAGCTTTCTTT
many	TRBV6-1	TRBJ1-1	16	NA	CASSDAPGHRNTEAFF	TGTGCCAGCAGTGACGCTCCGGGACACCGGAACACTGAAGCTTTCTTT
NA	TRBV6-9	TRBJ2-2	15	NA	CASSYSTGPTGELFF	TGTGCCAGCAGTTATTCCACAGGGCCGACCGGGGAGCTGTTTTTT
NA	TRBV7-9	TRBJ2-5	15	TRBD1	CASSPKTGAEETQYF	TGTGCCAGCAGTCCAAAGACAGGGGCAGAAGAGACCCAGTACTTC
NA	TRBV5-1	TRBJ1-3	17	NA	CASSPRRQGFTGNTIYF	TGCGCCAGCAGCCCCCGCCGCCAGGGGTTTACTGGAAACACCATATATTTT
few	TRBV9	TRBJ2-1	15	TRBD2	CASSRLSSGNNEQFF	TGTGCCAGCAGCCGTTTATCTAGCGGGAACAATGAGCAGTTCTTC
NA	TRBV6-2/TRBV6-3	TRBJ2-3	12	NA	CASRHSTDTQYF	TGTGCCAGCAGGCATAGCACAGATACGCAGTATTTT
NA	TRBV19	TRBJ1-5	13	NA	CASSIGGYQPQHF	TGTGCCAGTAGTATTGGGGGGTATCAGCCCCAGCATTTT
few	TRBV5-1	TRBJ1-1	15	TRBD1	CASSLGDRTNTEAFF	TGCGCCAGCAGCTTGGGGGACAGGACCAACACTGAAGCTTTCTTT
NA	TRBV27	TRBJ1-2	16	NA	CASSPLGGPYNYGYTF	TGTGCCAGCAGTCCACTGGGGGGACCCTATAACTATGGCTACACCTTC
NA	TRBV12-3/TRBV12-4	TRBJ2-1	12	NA	CASSLGSGGEFF	TGTGCCAGCAGTTTAGGGTCTGGGGGCGAGTTCTTC
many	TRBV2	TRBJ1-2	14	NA	CASSEVTGSDGYTF	TGTGCCAGCAGTGAAGTCACAGGATCCGATGGCTACACCTTC
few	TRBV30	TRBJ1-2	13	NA	CAWRDRANYGYTF	TGTGCCTGGAGGGATAGGGCTAACTATGGCTACACCTTC
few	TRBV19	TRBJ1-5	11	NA	CASSSGGPQHF	TGTGCCAGTAGTTCTGGAGGGCCCCAGCATTTT
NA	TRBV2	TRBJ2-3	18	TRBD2	CASRSGTSGAVNTDTQYF	TGTGCCAGCAGGTCCGGGACTAGCGGGGCAGTCAACACAGATACGCAGTATTTT
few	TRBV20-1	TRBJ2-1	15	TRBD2	CSASRGGSVDNEQFF	TGCAGTGCTAGTCGGGGCGGGAGTGTCGACAATGAGCAGTTCTTC
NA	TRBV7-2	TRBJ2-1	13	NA	CASSRGMVNEQFF	TGTGCCAGCAGCAGGGGGATGGTCAATGAGCAGTTCTTC
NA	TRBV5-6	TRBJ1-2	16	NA	CASSGRVGGSNYGYTF	TGTGCCAGCAGCGGGCGAGTAGGGGGGTCGAACTATGGCTACACCTTC
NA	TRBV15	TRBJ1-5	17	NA	CATSRVPRGASNQPQHF	TGTGCCACCAGCAGAGTGCCCCGGGGGGCAAGCAATCAGCCCCAGCATTTT